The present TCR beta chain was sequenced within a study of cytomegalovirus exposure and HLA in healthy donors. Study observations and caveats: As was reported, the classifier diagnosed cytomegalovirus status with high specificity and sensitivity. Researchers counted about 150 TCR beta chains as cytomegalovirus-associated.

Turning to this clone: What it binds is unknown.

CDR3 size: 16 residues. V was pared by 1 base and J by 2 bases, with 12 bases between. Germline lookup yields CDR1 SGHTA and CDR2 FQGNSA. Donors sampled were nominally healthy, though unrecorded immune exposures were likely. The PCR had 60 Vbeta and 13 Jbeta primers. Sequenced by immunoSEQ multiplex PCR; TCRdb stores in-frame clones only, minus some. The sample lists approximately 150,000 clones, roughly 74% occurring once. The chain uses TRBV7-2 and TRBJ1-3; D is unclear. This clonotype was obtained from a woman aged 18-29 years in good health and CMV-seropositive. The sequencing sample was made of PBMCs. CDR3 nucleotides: TGTGCCAGCAGCTTAGGGCCACAGAAGGCTGGAAACACCATATATTTT. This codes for CASSLGPQKAGNTIYF.